One sample yielded the 10 T cell receptor beta chains listed below, sequenced in a study of radiotherapy plus CTLA-4 blockade in lung cancer. Some clones are missing from TCRdb's copy, which holds only in-frame ones; the method was immunoSEQ multiplex PCR. There are tens of thousands of clones in the sample; 70% to 80% occur only once, and around 8.3% lies in the top ten. The sample in question was peripheral blood, obtained from a patient treated with radiotherapy plus ipilimumab. Every receptor here comes from a human donor with non-small cell lung cancer whose response to radiotherapy plus ipilimumab could not be evaluated.

The chain couples TRBV2 to TRBJ1-1; no firm D call. Trimming cost V 6 bases and J 1 base, with 9 bases left between them. The germline gives CDR1 SNHLY, CDR2 FYNNEI. The CDR3 spans 13 residues. For the CDR3, the DNA is TGTGCCAGCAGCGCGGACTCGAACACTGAAGCTTTCTTT. Its protein product is CASSADSNTEAFF.

This clone was recorded a few times. The chain employs TRBV30 and TRBJ1-5, with TRBD1 as a possible D gene (6 bases). The CDR3 is 13 amino acids. Germline lookup yields CDR1 GTSNPN and CDR2 SVGIG (reference sequence). V lost 7 bases to trimming and J lost 1 base, with 11 bases between them. The CDR3 DNA sequence: TGTGCCTTTGAACAGGGAAGCAATCAGCCCCAGCATTTT. This gives the protein CAFEQGSNQPQHF.

Ten or more counts support this clone. The rearrangement joins TRBV4-1 to TRBJ2-7, with 8 bases aligning to TRBD2. This CDR3 is 16 amino acids long. The J segment lost 1 base and the V segment lost 2 bases, leaving 7 bases of the junction unmatched. The germline CDR1 and CDR2 sequences are MGHRA and YSYEKL. This CDR3 reads CASSQWSASGSYEQYF. The CDR3 bases are TGCGCCAGCAGCCAATGGTCGGCTAGCGGGTCCTACGAGCAGTACTTC.

A single count supports this clone. V is TRBV5-1 and J is TRBJ1-6; TRBD1 agrees at 9 bases. CDR1 and CDR2 from the germline V gene are SGHRS and YFSETQ. The CDR3 extends over 17 amino acids. Trimming at V came to 0 bases and at J to 3 bases, leaving 4 bases not matched to a gene. The CDR3 sequence: CASSLATGQGYNSPLHF. CDR3 sequence (DNA): TGCGCCAGCAGCTTGGCCACGGGACAGGGCTATAATTCACCCCTCCACTTT.

The chain has TRBV14 and TRBJ1-1; no reliable D call. Trimming took off 4 bases at V and 1 base at J, with 4 bases between the two ends. CDR1 SGHDN and CDR2 FVKESK come from the germline V gene. The CDR3 covers 12 residues. The CDR3 here is CASSRPNTEAFF. The CDR3 bases are TGTGCCAGCAGCCGGCCGAACACTGAAGCTTTCTTT.

This chain connects TRBV2 to TRBJ1-5; 7 bases match TRBD1. J lost 5 bases, V lost 4 bases, and 8 bases had no gene match. Germline lookup yields CDR1 SNHLY and CDR2 FYNNEI. This CDR3 is built from 15 residues. The CDR3 region is CASSVNRGLDQPQHF. The CDR3 nucleotides are TGTGCCAGCAGTGTAAACAGGGGCCTGGATCAGCCCCAGCATTTT.

V and J are TRBV29-1 and TRBJ2-5; 11 bases fit TRBD1. The J call may be mistaken, given a closer DNA end match to TRBJ2-7. CDR1 SQVTM and CDR2 ANQGSEA come from the germline V gene. The CDR3 totals 13 residues. The CDR3 protein is CSVRGQGAYEQYF. CDR3 in DNA: TGCAGCGTAAGAGGACAGGGGGCGTACGAGCAGTACTTC.

This chain links TRBV7-8 with TRBJ2-2, with TRBD2 identical over 10 bases. The CDR3 runs 17 residues. The J segment lost 1 base and the V segment lost 10 bases, leaving 12 bases of the junction unmatched. The germline V gene encodes CDR1 SGHVS and CDR2 FQNEAQ. The CDR3: CATNLALAGVNTGELFF. The CDR3, as DNA: TGTGCCACCAACTTAGCCCTAGCGGGAGTGAACACCGGGGAGCTGTTTTTT.

The chain employs TRBV7-4 and TRBJ1-2; D perhaps matches TRBD1 (6 bases). Germline values: CDR1 SGHVT, CDR2 SQSDAQ. V lost 2 bases and J 11 bases, leaving 18 bases between the germline ends. CDR3 size: 14 residues. The CDR3 DNA reads as TGTGCCAGCAGCTTAAACAGGGCCTCCGGAGTGTACACCTTC. This codes for CASSLNRASGVYTF.

V is TRBV27 and J is TRBJ2-1, with a weak D call TRBD1 (6 bases). The ends were cut back, 5 bases at V and 6 bases at J, with 17 bases in the middle. The germline V gene has CDR1 MNHEY and CDR2 SMNVEV (reference sequence). CDR3 length equals 15 residues. The CDR3 protein is CASSPGPGAFNEQFF. DNA of the CDR3: TGTGCCAGCAGTCCTGGACCAGGGGCGTTCAATGAGCAGTTCTTC.